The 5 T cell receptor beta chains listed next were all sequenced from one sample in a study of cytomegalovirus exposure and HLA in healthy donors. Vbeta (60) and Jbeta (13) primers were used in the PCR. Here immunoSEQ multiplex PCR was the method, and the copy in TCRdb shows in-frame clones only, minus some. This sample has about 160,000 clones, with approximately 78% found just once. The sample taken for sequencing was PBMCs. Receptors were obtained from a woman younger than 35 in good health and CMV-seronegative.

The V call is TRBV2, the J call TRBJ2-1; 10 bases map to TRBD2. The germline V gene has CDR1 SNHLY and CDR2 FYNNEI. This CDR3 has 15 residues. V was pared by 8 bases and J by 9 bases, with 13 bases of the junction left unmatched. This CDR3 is CASCLATSGWGEQFF. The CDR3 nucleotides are TGTGCCAGCTGCTTAGCGACTAGCGGGTGGGGTGAGCAGTTCTTC.

The CDR3 region has the DNA TGTGCCAGCAGCTTCGGTCTAGCGGGAGGGCCTGGGAATGAGCAGTTCTTC. It codes for CASSFGLAGGPGNEQFF. The chain has TRBV7-2 and TRBJ2-1; 12 bases agree with TRBD2. The CDR3 is 17 residues long. V lost 3 bases to trimming and J lost 7 bases; unmatched junction nucleotides: 10. Germline V CDR1 and CDR2: SGHTA, FQGNSA.

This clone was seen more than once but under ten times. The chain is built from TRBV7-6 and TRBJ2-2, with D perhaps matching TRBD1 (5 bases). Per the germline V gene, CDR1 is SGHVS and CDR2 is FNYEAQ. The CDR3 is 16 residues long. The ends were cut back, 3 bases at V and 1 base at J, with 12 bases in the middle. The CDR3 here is CASSFFGHRNTGELFF. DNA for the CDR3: TGTGCCAGCAGCTTTTTTGGACACCGGAACACCGGGGAGCTGTTTTTT. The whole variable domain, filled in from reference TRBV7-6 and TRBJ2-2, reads GAGVSQSPRYKVTKRGQDVALRCDPISGHVSLYWYRQALGQGPEFLTYFNYEAQQDKSGLPNDRFSAERPEGSISTLTIQRTEQRDSAMYRCASSFFGHRNTGELFFGEGSRLTVL.

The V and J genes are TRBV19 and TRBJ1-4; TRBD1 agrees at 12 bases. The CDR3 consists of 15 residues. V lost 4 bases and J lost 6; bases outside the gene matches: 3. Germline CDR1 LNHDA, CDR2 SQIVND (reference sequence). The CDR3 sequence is CASSSGDRGHEKLFF. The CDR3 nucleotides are TGTGCCAGTAGTAGTGGGGACAGGGGGCATGAAAAACTGTTTTTT. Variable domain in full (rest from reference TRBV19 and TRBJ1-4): DGGITQSPKYLFRKEGQNVTLSCEQNLNHDAMYWYRQDPGQGLRLIYYSQIVNDFQKGDIAEGYSVSREKKESFPLTVTSAQKNPTAFYLCASSSGDRGHEKLFFGSGTQLSVL.

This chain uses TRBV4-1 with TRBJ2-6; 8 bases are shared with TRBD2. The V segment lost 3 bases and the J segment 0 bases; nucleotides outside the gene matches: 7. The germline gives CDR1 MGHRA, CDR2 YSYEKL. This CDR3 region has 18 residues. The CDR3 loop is CASSHRGGSLSGANVLTF. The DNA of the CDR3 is TGCGCCAGCAGCCACCGGGGGGGTTCCCTCTCTGGGGCCAACGTCCTGACTTTC.